The rows below give T cell receptor beta chains drawn from one sample of a study of OX40 agonist ivuxolimab in advanced cancers. The assay was immunoSEQ multiplex PCR, and TCRdb's table has in-frame clones only and misses some. Of over 85,000 clones listed, about 83% are singletons. The sequencing here drew on CD4+ or CD8+ T cells sorted from blood, taken in a trial of the OX40 agonist ivuxolimab. These receptors originate from an adult with an advanced solid tumor such as melanoma, head and neck, liver or kidney cancer. Each CDR3 is given with its conserved first and last residue. A D gene is named only where the DNA matches it firmly. Size tells how often a clone was seen (once, few, many) or the class of an expanded clone, and some rows leave it out.

j_gene,abundance,d_gene,v_gene,CDR3aa,CDR3nt
TRBJ2-5,once,TRBD2,TRBV7-8,CASSPRGLAGLYQETQYF,TGTGCCAGCAGCCCGAGAGGACTAGCGGGCCTGTACCAAGAGACCCAGTACTTC
TRBJ2-1,-,TRBD2,TRBV7-9,CASSLGHAGDKQFF,TGTGCCAGCAGCTTAGGCCACGCGGGGGATAAGCAGTTCTTC
TRBJ2-7,-,-,TRBV12-1,CASRPQGVLCGEQYF,TGTGCCAGCAGGCCCCAGGGGGTTTTATGTGGCGAGCAGTACTTC
TRBJ1-4,-,TRBD1,TRBV10-3,CAIRTGRSANEKLFF,TGTGCCATCCGGACAGGGAGGTCGGCTAATGAAAAACTGTTTTTT
TRBJ2-2,-,-,TRBV4-3,CASSQVLRTGELFF,TGCGCCAGCAGCCAAGTGTTACGTACCGGGGAGCTGTTTTTT
TRBJ2-7,-,-,TRBV7-3,CASRFDRQTYEQYF,TGTGCCAGCAGGTTTGATAGACAGACCTACGAGCAGTACTTC
TRBJ2-2,-,-,TRBV19,CASSSHRDPGELFF,TGTGCCAGTAGTTCCCACAGGGATCCCGGGGAGCTGTTTTTT
TRBJ1-3,-,-,TRBV10-3,CAITRNRSGQNSGNTIYF,TGTGCCATCACTAGAAACCGATCGGGACAAAACTCTGGAAACACCATATATTTT
TRBJ2-1,-,-,TRBV6-5,CATGVGLSYNEQFF,TGTGCCACCGGTGTCGGGCTTTCCTACAATGAGCAGTTCTTC
TRBJ1-2,-,TRBD1,TRBV5-1,CASSEGQLYYGYTF,TGCGCCAGCAGCGAGGGACAGTTGTACTATGGCTACACCTTC
TRBJ1-1,-,TRBD1,TRBV6-6,CASSYRQGRSEAFF,TGTGCCAGCAGTTACCGACAGGGGCGTTCTGAAGCTTTCTTT
TRBJ2-2,-,-,TRBV7-2,CASSYNSALNTGELFF,TGTGCCAGCAGTTATAACTCCGCGCTGAACACCGGGGAGCTGTTTTTT
TRBJ1-5,-,-,TRBV19,CASSFHRDGGGQPQHF,TGTGCCAGTAGTTTCCACCGGGACGGAGGGGGTCAGCCCCAGCATTTT